These T cell receptor beta chains were read from a single sample in a study of follicular helper T cells after annual influenza vaccination. Here immunoSEQ multiplex PCR was the method, and the copy in TCRdb shows in-frame clones only, minus some. The sample contains some 10,000 clones, approximately 80% of which appear only once. The sequenced sample was CXCR5- memory CD4+ T cells sorted from blood, obtained 6 weeks after influenza vaccination. These receptors all stem from an adult who received the influenza vaccine. Both conserved end residues are part of each CDR3. D genes are given only for firm matches. Only part of the rows carry a size: once, few, many, or a class if the clone is expanded.

DNA	CDR3	D	V	J	size
TGCGCCAGCAGCGACGACGGTAGTGGGTACAATGAGCAGTTCTTC	CASSDDGSGYNEQFF	-	TRBV5-1	TRBJ2-1	-
TGTGCCAGCTCACCGTTCCGGGCACTTCGCCCCGGAATGGAACGCACAGATACGCAGTATTTT	CASSPFRALRPGMERTDTQYF	-	TRBV18	TRBJ2-3	-
TGTGCCAGTAGTAAACAGGGGGCGAGCAATCAGCCCCAGCATTTT	CASSKQGASNQPQHF	TRBD1	TRBV19	TRBJ1-5	few
TGCGCCAGCAGCCAAGATTACAGCTCCTCCTATAATTCACCCCTCCACTTT	CASSQDYSSSYNSPLHF	-	TRBV4-3	TRBJ1-6	-
TGTGCCAGCAGCTTAAGGACAGGGGATCAGCCCCAGCATTTT	CASSLRTGDQPQHF	TRBD1	TRBV7-2	TRBJ1-5	-
TGCAGCGTTGGTGTGGGCACAACCTACGAGCAGTACTTC	CSVGVGTTYEQYF	-	TRBV29-1	TRBJ2-7	-
TGTGCCAGCAGCCTCGGGACTAGCGGGGGGGTGTCCTACAATGAGCAGTTCTTC	CASSLGTSGGVSYNEQFF	TRBD2	TRBV4-2	TRBJ2-1	once
TGTGCCAGCAGCCATCGACAGGGGATAGATCAGCCCCAGCATTTT	CASSHRQGIDQPQHF	TRBD1	TRBV5-5	TRBJ1-5	-
TGTGCCAGCAGGTCTGAAGAGACCCAGTACTTC	CASRSEETQYF	-	TRBV5-8	TRBJ2-5	few
TGTGCCAGCAGCTCCGTTACGAACACTGAAGCTTTCTTT	CASSSVTNTEAFF	-	TRBV7-9	TRBJ1-1	-
TGTGCCAGCACCGGGGACAGCTCCTACGAGCAGTACTTC	CASTGDSSYEQYF	TRBD1	TRBV6-5	TRBJ2-7	few
TGCGCCAGCAGCTTGCGGTTTTTGTACACAGATACGCAGTATTTT	CASSLRFLYTDTQYF	-	TRBV5-1	TRBJ2-3	once
TGTGCCAGCAGTTCTAGACAGGGAGATAATCAGCCCCAGCATTTT	CASSSRQGDNQPQHF	TRBD1	TRBV5-4	TRBJ1-5	-
TGTGCCAGCAGCCTAAGATACGAGCAGTACTTC	CASSLRYEQYF	-	TRBV7-2	TRBJ2-7	few
TGTGCCAGCACCCCAGGCGGGGGGGCAGGGGATACGCAGTATTTT	CASTPGGGAGDTQYF	TRBD2	TRBV7-2	TRBJ2-3	-